These 7 T cell receptor beta chains came from one sample sequenced in a study of blood T cell repertoires in COVID-19. Clones were read by immunoSEQ multiplex PCR, and TCRdb kept only the in-frame ones, dropping some. Of 200,000 to 250,000 clones in the sample, more than 75% were seen once. Input material: peripheral blood. The receptor set was obtained from a man in his 60s who had recovered from COVID-19.

This chain joins TRBV7-9 and TRBJ2-1; D perhaps matches TRBD2 (5 bases). The ends were cut back, 5 bases at V and 7 bases at J, with 15 bases in the middle. Germline V gene sequence: CDR1 SEHNR, CDR2 FQNEAQ (reference sequence). The CDR3 covers 14 residues. CDR3 bases: TGTGCCAGCAGCGAGCGGACTCATGGGAATGAGCAGTTCTTC. It encodes CASSERTHGNEQFF.

The rearrangement uses TRBV4-1 and TRBJ1-1; D is perhaps TRBD1 (5 bases). This CDR3 contains 15 residues. Looked up from germline, CDR1 is MGHRA and CDR2 is YSYEKL. V was cut by 4 bases and J by 6 bases, with 18 bases left in between. Written as DNA, the CDR3 is TGCGCCAGCAGCCCACAGATCGGATGGGGGGCTGAAGCTTTCTTT. Its protein product is CASSPQIGWGAEAFF.

This chain links TRBV5-1 with TRBJ1-1, with 9 bases lining up with TRBD1. J lost 1 base, V lost 4 bases, and 5 bases had no gene match. This CDR3 spans 15 amino acids. CDR1 and CDR2 (germline): SGHRS, YFSETQ. CDR3 amino acids: CASSPRTGANTEAFF. DNA for the CDR3: TGCGCCAGCAGCCCCCGGACAGGGGCGAACACTGAAGCTTTCTTT.

The V and J genes are TRBV5-5 and TRBJ2-7, with TRBD1 identical over 7 bases. The germline gives CDR1 SGHKS, CDR2 YYEKEE (reference sequence). This CDR3 is built from 16 residues. V shed 3 bases, J shed 2 bases, and the junction held 11 bases outside the gene matches. CDR3: CASSSGPGQQTYEQYF. The CDR3 nucleotides are TGTGCCAGCAGCTCCGGCCCGGGACAGCAAACCTACGAGCAGTACTTC.

The genes are TRBV5-5 and TRBJ2-2, with 7 bases that match TRBD1. V trimming: 1 base; J trimming: 4 bases; junction bases outside the gene matches: 10. Germline V CDR1 and CDR2: SGHKS, YYEKEE (reference sequence). The CDR3 has 17 amino acids. Written as DNA, the CDR3 is TGTGCCAGCAGCTTGCTCCCCAAAGGGGGCGCCACCGGGGAGCTGTTTTTT. Protein product: CASSLLPKGGATGELFF.

V usage is TRBV4-1 and J usage is TRBJ2-1; TRBD2 matches at 7 bases. This CDR3 comprises 14 residues. In germline, CDR1 is MGHRA, CDR2 YSYEKL. The junction had 3 bases not matched to a gene; V was cut back by 5 bases and J by 2 bases. The CDR3 DNA follows: TGCGCCAGCAGCTCGGGAGGTCCCTACAATGAGCAGTTCTTC. It codes for CASSSGGPYNEQFF.

The rearrangement uses TRBV19 and TRBJ2-3; possible D gene TRBD2, 5 bases. Germline-derived CDR1 and CDR2 are LNHDA and SQIVND (reference sequence). The V end lost 6 bases, the J end lost 0 bases, and 10 bases lay between the germline ends. The CDR3 covers 14 residues. The CDR3 loop is CASSNGVSTDTQYF. In nucleotides, the CDR3 is TGTGCCAGTAGCAACGGGGTTAGCACAGATACGCAGTATTTT.